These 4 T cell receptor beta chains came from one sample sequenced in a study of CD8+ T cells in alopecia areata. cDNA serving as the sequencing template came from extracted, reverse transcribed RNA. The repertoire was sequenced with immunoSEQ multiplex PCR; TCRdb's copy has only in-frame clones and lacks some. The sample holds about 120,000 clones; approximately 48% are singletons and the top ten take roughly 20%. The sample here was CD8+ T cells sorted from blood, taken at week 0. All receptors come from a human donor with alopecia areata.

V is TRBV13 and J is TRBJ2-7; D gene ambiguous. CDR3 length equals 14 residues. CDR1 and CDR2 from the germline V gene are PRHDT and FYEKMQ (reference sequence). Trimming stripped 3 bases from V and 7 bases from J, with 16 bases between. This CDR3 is CASSFWASPYEQYF. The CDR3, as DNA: TGTGCCAGCAGCTTTTGGGCATCCCCATATGAGCAGTACTTC.

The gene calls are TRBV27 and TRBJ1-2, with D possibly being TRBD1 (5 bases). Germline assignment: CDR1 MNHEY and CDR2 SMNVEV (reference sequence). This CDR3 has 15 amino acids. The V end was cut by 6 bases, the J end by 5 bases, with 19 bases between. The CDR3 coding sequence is TGTGCCAGCAGAAAACGGGACGGAATTGGTTATGGCTACACCTTC. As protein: CASRKRDGIGYGYTF.

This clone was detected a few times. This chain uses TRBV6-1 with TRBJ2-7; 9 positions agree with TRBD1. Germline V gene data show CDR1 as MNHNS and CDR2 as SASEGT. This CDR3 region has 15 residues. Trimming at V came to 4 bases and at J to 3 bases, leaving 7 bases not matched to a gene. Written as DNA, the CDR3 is TGTGCCAGCAGTGGCACGGGACAGGGTGTCTACGAGCAGTACTTC. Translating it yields CASSGTGQGVYEQYF.

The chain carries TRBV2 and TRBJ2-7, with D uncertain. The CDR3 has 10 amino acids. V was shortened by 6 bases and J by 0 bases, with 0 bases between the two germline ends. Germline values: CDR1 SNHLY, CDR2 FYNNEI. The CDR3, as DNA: TGTGCCAGCAGCTCCTACGAGCAGTACTTC. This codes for CASSSYEQYF.